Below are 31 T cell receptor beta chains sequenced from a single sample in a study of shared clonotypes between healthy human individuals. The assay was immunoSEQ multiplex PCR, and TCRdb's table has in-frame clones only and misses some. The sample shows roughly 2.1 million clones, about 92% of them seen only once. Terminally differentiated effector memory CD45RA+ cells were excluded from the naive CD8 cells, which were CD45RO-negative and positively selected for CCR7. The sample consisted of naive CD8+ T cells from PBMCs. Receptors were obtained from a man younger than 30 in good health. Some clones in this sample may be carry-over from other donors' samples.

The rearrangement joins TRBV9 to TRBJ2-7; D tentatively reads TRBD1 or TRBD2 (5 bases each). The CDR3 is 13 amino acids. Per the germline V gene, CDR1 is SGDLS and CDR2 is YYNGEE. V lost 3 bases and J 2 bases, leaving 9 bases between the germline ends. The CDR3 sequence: CASSGRGAYEQYF. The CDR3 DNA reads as TGTGCCAGCAGCGGGAGAGGGGCCTACGAGCAGTACTTC.

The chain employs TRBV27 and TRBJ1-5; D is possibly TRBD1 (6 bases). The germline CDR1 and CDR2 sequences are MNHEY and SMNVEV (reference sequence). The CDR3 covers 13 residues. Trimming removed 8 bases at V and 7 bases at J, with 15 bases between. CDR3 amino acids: CASGNRVGQPQHF. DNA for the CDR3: TGTGCCAGCGGCAACAGGGTAGGGCAGCCCCAGCATTTT.

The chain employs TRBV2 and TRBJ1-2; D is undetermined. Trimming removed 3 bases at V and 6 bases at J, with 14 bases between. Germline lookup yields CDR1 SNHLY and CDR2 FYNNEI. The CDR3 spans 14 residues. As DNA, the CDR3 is TGTGCCAGCAGTGAGACCCGGGGTGGGGATGGCTACACCTTC. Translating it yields CASSETRGGDGYTF.

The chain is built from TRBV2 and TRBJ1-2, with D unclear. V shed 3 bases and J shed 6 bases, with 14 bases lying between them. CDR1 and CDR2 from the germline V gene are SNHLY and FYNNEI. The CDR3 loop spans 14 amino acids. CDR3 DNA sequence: TGTGCCAGCAGTGATGGGGTGAAGGGAAATGGCTACACCTTC. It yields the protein CASSDGVKGNGYTF.

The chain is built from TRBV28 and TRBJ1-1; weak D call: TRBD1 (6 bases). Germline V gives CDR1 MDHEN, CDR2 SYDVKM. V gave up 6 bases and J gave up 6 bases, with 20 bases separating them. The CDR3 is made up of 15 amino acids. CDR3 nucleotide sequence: TGTGCCAGCAGCCCTCCCTCGGACAGATCGGCTGAAGCTTTCTTT. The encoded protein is CASSPPSDRSAEAFF.

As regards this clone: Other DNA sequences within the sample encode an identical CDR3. Here the CDR3 DNA reads TGTGCCAGCAGTCCAGGGGGAATGAACACTGAAGCTTTCTTT. It encodes CASSPGGMNTEAFF. This chain uses TRBV27 with TRBJ1-1; 7 nucleotides line up with TRBD1. The CDR3 is 14 residues long. Looked up from germline, CDR1 is MNHEY and CDR2 is SMNVEV (reference sequence). Trimming took 5 bases from V and 0 from J; bases not matched to a gene: 3.

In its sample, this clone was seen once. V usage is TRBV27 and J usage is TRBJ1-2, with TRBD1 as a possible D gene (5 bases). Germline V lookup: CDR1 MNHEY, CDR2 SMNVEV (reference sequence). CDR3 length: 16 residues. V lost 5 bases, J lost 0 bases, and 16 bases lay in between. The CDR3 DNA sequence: TGTGCCAGCAGTGGGAGAACGACAGAGCCTAACTATGGCTACACCTTC. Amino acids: CASSGRTTEPNYGYTF.

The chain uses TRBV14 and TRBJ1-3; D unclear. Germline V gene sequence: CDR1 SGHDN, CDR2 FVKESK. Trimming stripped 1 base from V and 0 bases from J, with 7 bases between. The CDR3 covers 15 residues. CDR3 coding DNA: TGTGCCAGCAGCCAAGTATGGAGCTCTGGAAACACCATATATTTT. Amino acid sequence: CASSQVWSSGNTIYF.

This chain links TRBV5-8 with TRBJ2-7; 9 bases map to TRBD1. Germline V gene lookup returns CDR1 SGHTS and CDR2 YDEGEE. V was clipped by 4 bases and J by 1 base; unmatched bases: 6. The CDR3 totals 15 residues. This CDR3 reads CASSGEGQGSYEQYF. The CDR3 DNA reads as TGTGCCAGCAGCGGAGAGGGACAGGGATCCTACGAGCAGTACTTC.

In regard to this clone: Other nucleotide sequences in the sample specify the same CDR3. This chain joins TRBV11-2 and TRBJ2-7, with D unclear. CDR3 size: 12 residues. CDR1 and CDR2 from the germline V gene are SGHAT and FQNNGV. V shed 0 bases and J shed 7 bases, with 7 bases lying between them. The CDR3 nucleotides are TGTGCCAGCAGCTTAGATAGGCGGGAGCAGTACTTC. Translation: CASSLDRREQYF.

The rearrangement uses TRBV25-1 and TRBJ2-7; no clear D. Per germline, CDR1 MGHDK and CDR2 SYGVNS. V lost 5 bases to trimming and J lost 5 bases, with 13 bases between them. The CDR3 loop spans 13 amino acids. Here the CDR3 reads CASSYFSPDEQYF. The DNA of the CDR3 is TGTGCCAGCAGTTATTTTAGTCCCGACGAGCAGTACTTC.

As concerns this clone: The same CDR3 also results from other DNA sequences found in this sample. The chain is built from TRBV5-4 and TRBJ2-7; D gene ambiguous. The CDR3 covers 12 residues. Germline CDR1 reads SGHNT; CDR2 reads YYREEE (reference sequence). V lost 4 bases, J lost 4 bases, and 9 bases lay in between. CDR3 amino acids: CASSPDGYEQYF. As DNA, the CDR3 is TGTGCCAGCAGCCCAGACGGTTACGAGCAGTACTTC.

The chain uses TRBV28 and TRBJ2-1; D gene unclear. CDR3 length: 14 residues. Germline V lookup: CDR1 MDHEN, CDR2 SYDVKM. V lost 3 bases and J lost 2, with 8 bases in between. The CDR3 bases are TGTGCCAGCAGTTTGAGCCTTACCTACAATGAGCAGTTCTTC. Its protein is CASSLSLTYNEQFF.

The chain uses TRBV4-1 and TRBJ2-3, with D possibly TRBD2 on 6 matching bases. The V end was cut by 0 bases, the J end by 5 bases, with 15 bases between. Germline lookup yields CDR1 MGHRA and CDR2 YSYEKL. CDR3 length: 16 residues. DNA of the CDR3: TGCGCCAGCAGCCAAGATGAGGGCGGGATTGTAGATACGCAGTATTTT. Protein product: CASSQDEGGIVDTQYF.

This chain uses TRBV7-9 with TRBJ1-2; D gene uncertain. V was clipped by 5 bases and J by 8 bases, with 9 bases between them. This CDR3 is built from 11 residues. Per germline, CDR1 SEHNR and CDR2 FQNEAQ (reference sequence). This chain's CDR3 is CASSPSGGYTF. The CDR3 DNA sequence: TGTGCCAGCAGCCCGTCGGGAGGCTACACCTTC.

In DNA form, the CDR3 reads TGTGCCAGCAGCCAACAGGTCAATGAGCAGTTCTTC. This translates into CASSQQVNEQFF. This chain links TRBV7-9 with TRBJ2-1, with D possibly matching TRBD1 (5 bases). This CDR3 has 12 residues. Trimming removed 5 bases from V and 6 bases from J, with 8 bases in between. CDR1 SEHNR and CDR2 FQNEAQ come from the germline V gene (reference sequence).

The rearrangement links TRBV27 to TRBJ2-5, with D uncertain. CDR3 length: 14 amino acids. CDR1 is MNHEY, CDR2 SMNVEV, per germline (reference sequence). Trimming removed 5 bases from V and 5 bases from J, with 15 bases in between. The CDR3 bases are TGTGCCAGCAGTGAATATAATTCGCCGGAGACCCAGTACTTC. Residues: CASSEYNSPETQYF.

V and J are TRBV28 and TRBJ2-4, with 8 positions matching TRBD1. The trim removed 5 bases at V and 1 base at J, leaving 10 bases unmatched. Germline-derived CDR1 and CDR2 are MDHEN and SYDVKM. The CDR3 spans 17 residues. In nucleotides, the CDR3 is TGTGCCAGCAGTCCAGAACCGCAGGGGGCGGCCAAAAACATTCAGTACTTC. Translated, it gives CASSPEPQGAAKNIQYF. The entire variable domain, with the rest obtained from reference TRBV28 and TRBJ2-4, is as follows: DVKVTQSSRYLVKRTGEKVFLECVQDMDHENMFWYRQDPGLGLRLIYFSYDVKMKEKGDIPEGYSVSREKKERFSLILESASTNQTSMYLCASSPEPQGAAKNIQYFGAGTRLSVL.

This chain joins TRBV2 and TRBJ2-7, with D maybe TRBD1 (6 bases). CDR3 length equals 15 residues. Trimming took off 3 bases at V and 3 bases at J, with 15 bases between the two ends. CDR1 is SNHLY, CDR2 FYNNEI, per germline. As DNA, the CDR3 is TGTGCCAGCAGTGATCCGACAGGTGGACTCTACGAGCAGTACTTC. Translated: CASSDPTGGLYEQYF.

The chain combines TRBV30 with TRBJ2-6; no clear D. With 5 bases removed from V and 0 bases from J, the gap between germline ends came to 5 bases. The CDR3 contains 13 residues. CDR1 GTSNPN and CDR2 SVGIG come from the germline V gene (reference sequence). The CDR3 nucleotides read TGTGCCTGGGATAGCTCTGGGGCCAACGTCCTGACTTTC. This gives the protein CAWDSSGANVLTF.

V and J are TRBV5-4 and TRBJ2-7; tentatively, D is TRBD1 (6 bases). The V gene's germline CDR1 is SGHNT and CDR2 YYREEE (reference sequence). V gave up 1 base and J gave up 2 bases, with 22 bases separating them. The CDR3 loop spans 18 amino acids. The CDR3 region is CASSLKVGSFDRPYEQYF. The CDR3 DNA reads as TGTGCCAGCAGCTTGAAGGTGGGTTCGTTTGACAGGCCCTACGAGCAGTACTTC.

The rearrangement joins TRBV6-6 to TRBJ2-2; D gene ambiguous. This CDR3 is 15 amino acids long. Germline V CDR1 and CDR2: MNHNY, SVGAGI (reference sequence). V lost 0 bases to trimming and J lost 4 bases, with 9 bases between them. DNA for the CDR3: TGTGCCAGCAGTTACTCGTTGGGTGCCACCGGGGAGCTGTTTTTT. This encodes CASSYSLGATGELFF.

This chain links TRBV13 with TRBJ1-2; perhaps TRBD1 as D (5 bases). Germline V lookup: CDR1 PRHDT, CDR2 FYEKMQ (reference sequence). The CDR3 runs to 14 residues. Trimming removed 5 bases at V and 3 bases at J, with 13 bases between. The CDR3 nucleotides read TGTGCCAGCAGCGCCGCGGGACGGGACTATGGCTACACCTTC. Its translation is CASSAAGRDYGYTF.

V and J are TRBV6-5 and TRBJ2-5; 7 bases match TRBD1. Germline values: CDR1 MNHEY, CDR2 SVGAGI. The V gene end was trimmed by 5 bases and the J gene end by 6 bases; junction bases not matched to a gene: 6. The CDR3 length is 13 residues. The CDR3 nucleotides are TGTGCCAGCAGTAGCCACAGGGGACAGACCCAGTACTTC. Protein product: CASSSHRGQTQYF.

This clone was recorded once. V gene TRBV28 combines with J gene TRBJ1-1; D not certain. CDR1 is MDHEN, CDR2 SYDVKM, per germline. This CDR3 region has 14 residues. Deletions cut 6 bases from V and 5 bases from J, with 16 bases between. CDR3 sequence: CASSSERVGTEAFF. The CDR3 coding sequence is TGTGCCAGCAGCTCGGAGCGGGTGGGGACTGAAGCTTTCTTT.

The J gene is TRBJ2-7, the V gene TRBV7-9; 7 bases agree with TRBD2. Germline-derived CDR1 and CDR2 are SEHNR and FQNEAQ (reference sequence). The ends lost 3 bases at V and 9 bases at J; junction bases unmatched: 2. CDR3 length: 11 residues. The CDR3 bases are TGTGCCAGCAGCTTGGGGGAGGGGCAGTACTTC. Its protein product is CASSLGEGQYF. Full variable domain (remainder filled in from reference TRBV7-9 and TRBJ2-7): DTGVSQNPRHKITKRGQNVTFRCDPISEHNRLYWYRQTLGQGPEFLTYFQNEAQLEKSRLLSDRFSAERPKGSFSTLEIQRTEQGDSAMYLCASSLGEGQYFGPGTRLTVT.

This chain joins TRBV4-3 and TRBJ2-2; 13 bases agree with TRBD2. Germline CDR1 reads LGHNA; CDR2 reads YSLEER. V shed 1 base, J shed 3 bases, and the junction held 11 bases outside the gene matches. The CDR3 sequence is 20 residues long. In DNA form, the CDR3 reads TGCGCCAGCAGCCAAGGCCAATTAGGACTAGCGGGAGAGTACACCGGGGAGCTGTTTTTT. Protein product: CASSQGQLGLAGEYTGELFF.

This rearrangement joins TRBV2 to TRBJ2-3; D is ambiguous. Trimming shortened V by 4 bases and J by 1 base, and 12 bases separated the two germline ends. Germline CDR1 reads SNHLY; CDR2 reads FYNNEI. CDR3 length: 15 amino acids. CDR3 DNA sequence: TGTGCCAGCAGTGTTGGCAGCCCTGGCACAGATACGCAGTATTTT. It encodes CASSVGSPGTDTQYF.

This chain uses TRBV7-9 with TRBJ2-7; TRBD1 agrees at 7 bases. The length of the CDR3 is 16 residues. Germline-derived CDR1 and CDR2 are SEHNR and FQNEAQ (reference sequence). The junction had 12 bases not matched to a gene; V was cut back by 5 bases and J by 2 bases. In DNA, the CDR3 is TGTGCCAGCAGCCCGAGGACAGGTGTGGGGCCCTACGAGCAGTACTTC. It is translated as CASSPRTGVGPYEQYF.

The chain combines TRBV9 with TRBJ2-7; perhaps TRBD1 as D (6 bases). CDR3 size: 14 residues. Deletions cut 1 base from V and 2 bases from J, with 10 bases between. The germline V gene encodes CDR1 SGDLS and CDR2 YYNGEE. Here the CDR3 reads CASSVQQGTYEQYF. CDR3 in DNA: TGTGCCAGCAGCGTACAACAGGGCACCTACGAGCAGTACTTC.

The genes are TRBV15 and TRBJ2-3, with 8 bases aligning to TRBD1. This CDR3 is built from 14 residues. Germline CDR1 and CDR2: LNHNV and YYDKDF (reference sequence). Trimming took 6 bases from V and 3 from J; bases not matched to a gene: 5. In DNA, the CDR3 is TGTGCCACCAGAAGGACAGGGTTGACAGATACGCAGTATTTT. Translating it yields CATRRTGLTDTQYF.